What follows are 18 T cell receptor beta chains derived from one specimen sequenced in a study of T-cell memory formation after mild COVID-19. TCRdb used MiXCR to reprocess the 5' RACE reads, holding one entry per CDR3 protein. The sample shows 150,000 to 200,000 distinct CDR3 sequences, about a sixth of them seen only once. Sequenced sample: PBMCs or a T cell subset sorted from them (not recorded which). These receptor sequences come from an adult woman who had mild COVID-19 (a few samples of this study predate the infection). Cell type and time point are not known.

The chain uses TRBV5-1 and TRBJ2-1; TRBD2 matches 12 bases. This CDR3 is 14 amino acids long. The germline CDR1 and CDR2 sequences are SGHRS and YFSETQ. Losses at the gene ends were 4 bases for V and 10 bases for J; bases not matched to a gene: 6. The DNA of the CDR3 is TGCGCCAGCAGCCGGACTAGCGGGGAGAGAGAGCAGTTCTTC. This gives the protein CASSRTSGEREQFF.

This clonotype was seen more than once but under ten times. The chain joins TRBV7-3 to TRBJ2-3; D gene uncertain. The germline gives CDR1 SGHTA, CDR2 FQGTGA. V was clipped by 4 bases and J by 0 bases, with 11 bases between them. The CDR3 contains 15 residues. The CDR3 sequence is CASSYRLGSTDTQYF. For the CDR3, the DNA is TGTGCCAGCAGCTACCGGTTGGGGAGCACAGATACGCAGTATTTT.

The rearrangement links TRBV5-4 to TRBJ1-2; D not certain. CDR3 size: 14 residues. V shed 1 base and J shed 4 bases, with 11 bases lying between them. Germline V lookup: CDR1 SGHNT, CDR2 YYREEE (reference sequence). CDR3 sequence: CASSLKEESYGYTF. CDR3 bases: TGTGCCAGCAGCTTGAAGGAGGAGAGCTATGGCTACACCTTC.

The genes are TRBV7-3 and TRBJ2-5; TRBD2 matches at 11 bases. CDR1 and CDR2 (germline): SGHTA, FQGTGA. The CDR3 has 15 residues. The trim removed 3 bases at V and 1 base at J, leaving 1 base unmatched. CDR3 sequence (DNA): TGTGCCAGCAGCTTGGGGACTAGCGGCCAAGAGACCCAGTACTTC. It is translated as CASSLGTSGQETQYF.

This chain joins TRBV7-6 and TRBJ2-3, with D maybe TRBD2 (5 bases). Germline loops: CDR1 SGHVS, CDR2 FNYEAQ. Trimming left V 5 bases short and J 8 bases short, with 11 bases between. This CDR3 comprises 12 residues. The CDR3 DNA is TGTGCCAGCAGCGAGGGAGTTCTTACGCAGTATTTT. Encoded protein: CASSEGVLTQYF.

The gene calls are TRBV14 and TRBJ1-5; D remains ambiguous. The CDR3 is 13 residues long. The germline V and J ends were trimmed by 0 bases and 7 bases, with 7 bases remaining between them. CDR1 and CDR2 (germline): SGHDN, FVKESK. The CDR3 reads CASSQDLGQPQHF. CDR3 in DNA: TGTGCCAGCAGCCAAGATCTGGGACAGCCCCAGCATTTT. The whole variable domain, filled in from reference TRBV14 and TRBJ1-5, reads EAGVTQFPSHSVIEKGQTVTLRCDPISGHDNLYWYRRVMGKEIKFLLHFVKESKQDESGMPNNRFLAERTGGTYSTLKVQPAELEDSGVYFCASSQDLGQPQHFGDGTRLSIL.

The rearrangement joins TRBV4-2 to TRBJ2-7, with TRBD2 as a possible D gene (6 bases). The CDR3 consists of 13 residues. Germline-derived CDR1 and CDR2 are LGHNA and YNFKEQ. V lost 1 base to trimming and J lost 5 bases, with 9 bases between them. CDR3: CASSQGGLDEQYF. The CDR3 DNA sequence: TGTGCCAGCAGCCAAGGGGGACTGGACGAGCAGTACTTC.

This chain uses TRBV5-1 with TRBJ2-3, with D possibly being TRBD1 (7 bases). The V and J ends lost 4 bases and 6 bases respectively, with 21 bases between them. Germline V CDR1 and CDR2: SGHRS, YFSETQ. The CDR3 runs to 16 residues. CDR3 DNA sequence: TGCGCCAGCAGCCCCCTAGCGCAGGGGGTGTCTGATACGCAGTATTTT. Translation: CASSPLAQGVSDTQYF.

This clonotype was observed a handful of times. The CDR3 DNA reads TGTGCCATTGGGGCTAGATCCTACAATGAGCAGTTCTTC. Amino acids: CAIGARSYNEQFF. This chain joins TRBV10-3 and TRBJ2-1; tentative D call: TRBD1 (5 bases). CDR1 is ENHRY and CDR2 is SYGVKD in the germline V gene. Trimming removed 9 bases at V and 1 base at J, with 10 bases between. This CDR3 has 13 amino acids.

The V and J genes are TRBV2 and TRBJ2-3; D is undetermined. The CDR3 runs 14 residues. The V and J ends lost 4 bases and 6 bases respectively, with 14 bases between them. Looked up from germline, CDR1 is SNHLY and CDR2 is FYNNEI. The CDR3 region has the DNA TGTGCCAGCAGTGCAAGGGCCCCTGGCGATACGCAGTATTTT. Protein product: CASSARAPGDTQYF.

The J gene is TRBJ2-3, the V gene TRBV27, with D possibly TRBD2 on 7 matching bases. Germline-derived CDR1 and CDR2 are MNHEY and SMNVEV (reference sequence). Trimming took off 0 bases at V and 2 bases at J, with 12 bases between the two ends. This CDR3 spans 16 amino acids. The CDR3 region has the DNA TGTGCCAGCAGTTTATCTGGCGGGGGCTACACAGATACGCAGTATTTT. Amino acid sequence: CASSLSGGGYTDTQYF.

CDR3 DNA: TGTGCCAGCAAGAGAGGGGGCCCTTTCACAGATACGCAGTATTTT. Protein sequence: CASKRGGPFTDTQYF. The rearrangement uses TRBV6-6 and TRBJ2-3, with TRBD1 matching over 7 bases. This CDR3 has 15 amino acids. J lost 2 bases, V lost 7 bases, and 9 bases had no gene match. The germline V gene encodes CDR1 MNHNY and CDR2 SVGAGI (reference sequence).

This chain joins TRBV6-5 and TRBJ1-1; D gene ambiguous. This CDR3 has 13 amino acids. CDR1 is MNHEY, CDR2 SVGAGI, per germline. The germline V and J ends were trimmed by 4 bases and 0 bases, with 6 bases remaining between them. CDR3 sequence (DNA): TGTGCCAGCAGTTGGTCAGTGAACACTGAAGCTTTCTTT. Translated, it gives CASSWSVNTEAFF.

This chain joins TRBV6-4 and TRBJ1-1; 8 nucleotides match TRBD1. Germline V gene lookup returns CDR1 MRHNA and CDR2 SNTAGT. The CDR3 spans 13 residues. The V and J ends lost 6 bases and 9 bases, in that order; junction bases with no gene match: 9. The CDR3, as DNA: TGTGCCAGCAGGGCAGGGGGCGGGGGTCAAGCTTTCTTT. Translated, it gives CASRAGGGGQAFF.

This clonotype was seen only a few times. The chain joins TRBV5-1 to TRBJ1-4; tentatively, D is TRBD1 (6 bases). There are 15 residues in the CDR3. The germline V gene encodes CDR1 SGHRS and CDR2 YFSETQ. V lost 0 bases to trimming and J lost 6 bases, with 12 bases between them. The CDR3 DNA follows: TGCGCCAGCAGCTTGGGCCGGGGGCATTATGAAAAACTGTTTTTT. It codes for CASSLGRGHYEKLFF.

The rearrangement joins TRBV7-7 to TRBJ2-2, with 8 bases matching TRBD2. CDR1 is SSHAT, CDR2 FNYEAQ, per germline (reference sequence). This CDR3 region has 14 residues. The chain's CDR3 is CASAGLANTGELFF. The CDR3 region has the DNA TGTGCTAGCGCGGGACTAGCGAACACCGGGGAGCTGTTTTTT.

This clonotype was picked up a small number of times. This chain links TRBV3-1 with TRBJ2-5, with 7 positions matching TRBD2. The CDR3 contains 14 residues. Trimming at V came to 4 bases and at J to 5 bases, leaving 7 bases not matched to a gene. CDR1 LGHDT and CDR2 YNNKEL come from the germline V gene (reference sequence). The CDR3 DNA sequence: TGTGCCAGCAGCCTCAGGACTAGAGGGGAGACCCAGTACTTC. Encoded protein: CASSLRTRGETQYF.

This clonotype was seen a few times. This chain connects TRBV4-1 to TRBJ2-5; TRBD2 agrees at 9 bases. CDR3 length: 16 amino acids. In germline, CDR1 is MGHRA, CDR2 YSYEKL. V trimming: 0 bases; J trimming: 7 bases; junction bases outside the gene matches: 9. As DNA, the CDR3 is TGCGCCAGCAGCCAAGATTTGGCGGGGGGGCCTGTGACCCAGTACTTC. Protein: CASSQDLAGGPVTQYF.